This T cell receptor (beta chain) was recovered during a study of blood T cell repertoires in COVID-19. Study-level background: PBMCs, B-cell-depleted T cells, or T cells were the source of the cDNA or gDNA that made up the material.

V gave up 0 bases and J gave up 2 bases, with 7 bases separating them. The CDR3 runs to 13 residues. The germline V gene has CDR1 GTSNPN and CDR2 SVGIG (reference sequence). Comments on this clone: Within the sample, other DNA sequences also encode this same CDR3.

The table came from immunoSEQ multiplex PCR; TCRdb's copy has only in-frame clones and leaves some out. The sample shows about 400,000 clones, roughly 90% of them seen only once. Sequenced sample: PBMCs or T cells enriched from blood (not recorded which). The receptor was isolated from a woman in her twenties or thirties with acute COVID-19. This chain links TRBV30 with TRBJ1-1; D might be TRBD1 (6 bases). As DNA, the CDR3 is TGTGCCTGGAGTGTACAGGGCAACACTGAAGCTTTCTTT. It translates to CAWSVQGNTEAFF.